This entry lists 30 T cell receptor beta chains sequenced from one sample in a study of early T cells in non-severe SARS-CoV-2 infection. TCRdb passed the 5' RACE reads through MiXCR, listing each CDR3 protein once. The sample has tens of thousands of distinct CDR3 sequences, approximately 15% seen once. The sequencing sample was made of whole blood. These receptors all stem from an adult who was a healthcare worker with PCR-confirmed SARS-CoV-2 infection or an uninfected control (not recorded which).

This clonotype has a handful of counts. This chain links TRBV29-1 with TRBJ1-2; 7 positions agree with TRBD1. Germline CDR1 and CDR2: SQVTM and ANQGSEA. With V trimmed by 6 bases and J by 1 base, 2 bases remained unmatched. The CDR3 extends over 12 amino acids. CDR3 coding DNA: TGCAGCGTCCCAGGGGGTAACTATGGCTACACCTTC. Amino acid sequence: CSVPGGNYGYTF.

A few counts support this clonotype. The genes are TRBV7-8 and TRBJ1-6; possible D gene TRBD1, 6 bases. The CDR3 is 14 residues long. Trimming left V 5 bases short and J 5 bases short, with 10 bases between. CDR1 and CDR2 from the germline V gene are SGHVS and FQNEAQ. CDR3 sequence: CASSVGQNNSPLHF. The CDR3 DNA sequence: TGTGCCAGCAGCGTCGGACAGAATAATTCACCCCTCCACTTT. Supplemented by reference TRBV7-8 and TRBJ1-6, the full variable domain reads GAGVSQSPRYKVAKRGQDVALRCDPISGHVSLFWYQQALGQGPEFLTYFQNEAQLDKSGLPSDRFFAERPEGSVSTLKIQRTQQEDSAVYLCASSVGQNNSPLHFGNGTRLTVT.

This clonotype was detected only a few times. The chain combines TRBV20-1 with TRBJ2-3; D is perhaps TRBD1 (5 bases). Trimming shortened V by 4 bases and J by 2 bases, and 13 bases separated the two germline ends. Germline V gene sequence: CDR1 DFQATT, CDR2 SNEGSKA (reference sequence). The CDR3 consists of 14 residues. CDR3 sequence reads: CSAIATENTDTQYF. In nucleotides, the CDR3 is TGCAGTGCTATCGCGACAGAGAACACAGATACGCAGTATTTT.

The chain has TRBV7-8 and TRBJ1-2; D unresolved. Trimming took off 1 base at V and 4 bases at J, with 13 bases between the two ends. Germline lookup yields CDR1 SGHVS and CDR2 FQNEAQ. There are 15 residues in the CDR3. This chain's CDR3 is CASSLEATLRYGYTF. The CDR3 coding sequence is TGTGCCAGCAGCTTAGAGGCCACTTTACGCTATGGCTACACCTTC.

This clonotype has more than one count but fewer than ten. V and J are TRBV10-2 and TRBJ1-5; D ambiguous. Germline loops: CDR1 WSHSY, CDR2 SAAADI. Between the trimmed V and J ends, which lost 3 bases and 1 base, there was a span of 4 bases. CDR3 length equals 13 residues. The CDR3 sequence is CASSDSSNQPQHF. The CDR3 region has the DNA TGCGCCAGCAGTGACAGCAGCAATCAGCCCCAGCATTTT.

This clonotype came up a few times. The chain is built from TRBV6-4 and TRBJ2-2, with 8 positions matching TRBD1. CDR1 and CDR2 from the germline V gene are MRHNA and SNTAGT. This CDR3 is 15 amino acids long. The V and J ends lost 6 bases and 5 bases, in that order; junction bases with no gene match: 8. The CDR3 DNA reads TGTGCCAGCAGCCGAGACAGGGGCGGTACCGGGGAGCTGTTTTTT. Translating it yields CASSRDRGGTGELFF.

The chain joins TRBV20-1 to TRBJ2-1, with 11 positions matching TRBD2. CDR1 DFQATT and CDR2 SNEGSKA come from the germline V gene (reference sequence). The CDR3 has 16 residues. Trimming removed 2 bases from V and 8 bases from J; junction bases left unmatched: 11. The CDR3 here is CSARHPLAGARDEQFF. CDR3 nucleotide sequence: TGCAGTGCTAGACACCCACTAGCGGGGGCCCGGGATGAGCAGTTCTTC.

A few counts support this clonotype. The chain joins TRBV7-8 to TRBJ2-7, with D perhaps given as TRBD1 or TRBD2 (5 bases each). V was cut by 5 bases and J by 5 bases, with 16 bases left in between. The CDR3 loop spans 14 amino acids. Germline V lookup: CDR1 SGHVS, CDR2 FQNEAQ. The CDR3 DNA is TGTGCCAGCAGCACCGGGGCAGGCTGGGACGAGCAGTACTTC. This gives the protein CASSTGAGWDEQYF.

This clonotype has more than one count but fewer than ten. V is TRBV6-2 or TRBV6-3 and J is TRBJ2-5, with D tentatively TRBD1 (5 bases). Germline CDR1 and CDR2: MNHEY and SVGEGT. The CDR3 is 12 residues long. V shed 8 bases and J shed 5 bases, with 12 bases lying between them. CDR3 sequence (DNA): TGTGCCAGCCATTCTGGGGCCGAGACCCAGTACTTC. This encodes CASHSGAETQYF.

V gene TRBV5-4 combines with J gene TRBJ2-1, with 9 bases aligning to TRBD2. Losses at the gene ends were 4 bases for V and 4 bases for J; bases not matched to a gene: 6. There are 15 residues in the CDR3. The germline V gene encodes CDR1 SGHNT and CDR2 YYREEE (reference sequence). The CDR3 is CASSLRSGGYNEQFF. The CDR3, as DNA: TGTGCCAGCAGCCTACGTAGCGGGGGTTACAATGAGCAGTTCTTC.

The chain has TRBV5-1 and TRBJ2-3; D remains unclear. The CDR3 has 16 amino acids. Germline assignment: CDR1 SGHRS and CDR2 YFSETQ. V lost 1 base and J 0 bases, leaving 12 bases between the germline ends. The CDR3, as DNA: TGCGCCAGCAGCTTGCCGCCCACTGCTAGCACAGATACGCAGTATTTT. Its protein product is CASSLPPTASTDTQYF.

The CDR3 DNA reads TGCAGTGCTAGTAGGCAGGGGACTTCCTACGAGCAGTACTTC. Translating gives CSASRQGTSYEQYF. The chain joins TRBV20-1 to TRBJ2-7; D is perhaps TRBD1 or TRBD2 (6 bases each). V gave up 3 bases and J gave up 1 base, with 13 bases separating them. CDR1 DFQATT and CDR2 SNEGSKA come from the germline V gene (reference sequence). There are 14 residues in the CDR3.

This clonotype was seen ten or more times. The chain is built from TRBV7-9 and TRBJ2-7; possibly TRBD1 or TRBD2 for D (5 bases each). Looked up from germline, CDR1 is SEHNR and CDR2 is FQNEAQ (reference sequence). The V and J ends lost 1 base and 3 bases respectively, with 16 bases between them. The CDR3 is made up of 16 amino acids. Here the CDR3 DNA reads TGTGCCAGCAGCTTAGTTTCCAGGGTTGGGAGCTACGAGCAGTACTTC. It encodes CASSLVSRVGSYEQYF.

This clonotype was counted only a few times. The chain links TRBV29-1 to TRBJ2-2; no clear D. Germline V lookup: CDR1 SQVTM, CDR2 ANQGSEA. The ends were cut back, 4 bases at V and 2 bases at J, with 11 bases in the middle. The CDR3 sequence is 14 residues long. For the CDR3, the DNA is TGCAGCGTTGGGGCAGAAACTAACACCGGGGAGCTGTTTTTT. Translating it yields CSVGAETNTGELFF.

Remarks on this clonotype: Germline and junction disagree at one end, which may indicate a read error. The chain employs TRBV4-2 and TRBJ2-3, with D possibly matching TRBD2 (5 bases). Germline CDR1 and CDR2: LGHNA and YNFKEQ. This CDR3 is built from 15 residues. CDR3 loop: CVSSQSWTGTDTQYF. CDR3 DNA sequence: TGTGTCAGCAGCCAATCCTGGACTGGCACAGATACGCAGTATTTT.

The CDR3: CASSLDGVNQPQHF. In DNA form, the CDR3 reads TGCGCCAGCAGCTTGGACGGAGTCAATCAGCCCCAGCATTTT. V is TRBV5-1 and J is TRBJ1-5; D not resolved. The CDR3 has 14 amino acids. Germline V lookup: CDR1 SGHRS, CDR2 YFSETQ. Trimming took off 0 bases at V and 3 bases at J, with 7 bases between the two ends.

In nucleotides, the CDR3 is TGCAGTGCTAGCGATATTGGCCCGCAGTATTTT. Residues: CSASDIGPQYF. V usage is TRBV20-1 and J usage is TRBJ2-3; D is unclear. CDR1 and CDR2 (germline): DFQATT, SNEGSKA (reference sequence). This CDR3 comprises 11 residues. Trimming removed 3 bases from V and 10 bases from J, with 11 bases in between.

The chain carries TRBV12-5 and TRBJ2-2; D gene uncertain. CDR1 is LGHNT and CDR2 is FRNRAP in the germline V gene. The CDR3 sequence is 14 residues long. V was trimmed by 1 base and J by 1 base, leaving 4 bases between them. The CDR3 DNA reads as TGTGCTAGTGGTTTGGGGATGAACACCGGGGAGCTGTTTTTT. As protein: CASGLGMNTGELFF.

This clonotype was seen a handful of times. V and J are TRBV13 and TRBJ1-1; D not certain. The CDR3 sequence is 13 residues long. V was clipped by 8 bases and J by 0 bases, with 10 bases between them. The V gene's germline CDR1 is PRHDT and CDR2 FYEKMQ (reference sequence). CDR3 DNA sequence: TGTGCCAGCCGCCCCTCTCTGAACACTGAAGCTTTCTTT. Translation: CASRPSLNTEAFF.

This rearrangement joins TRBV10-3 to TRBJ1-4; the match to TRBD1 covers 8 bases. V lost 2 bases and J lost 8; bases outside the gene matches: 4. Per germline, CDR1 ENHRY and CDR2 SYGVKD. The CDR3 is made up of 14 amino acids. This CDR3 is CAISEDRGGEKLFF. The DNA for the CDR3 is TGTGCCATCAGTGAGGACAGGGGAGGGGAAAAACTGTTTTTT.

This clonotype was recorded a few times. The rearrangement links TRBV7-6 to TRBJ1-1; D is ambiguous. This CDR3 has 11 amino acids. Per germline, CDR1 SGHVS and CDR2 FNYEAQ. Deletions cut 1 base from V and 10 bases from J, with 7 bases between. In nucleotides, the CDR3 is TGTGCCAGCAGCTTAGGAGATGTAGCTTTCTTT. Its protein is CASSLGDVAFF.

The chain has TRBV6-5 and TRBJ2-3; D is perhaps TRBD2 (5 bases). There are 12 residues in the CDR3. V was trimmed by 2 bases and J by 8 bases, leaving 8 bases between them. The V gene's germline CDR1 is MNHEY and CDR2 SVGAGI. CDR3 nucleotides: TGTGCCAGCAGTTACGAGGGCCGTACGCAGTATTTT. Its protein is CASSYEGRTQYF.

This chain uses TRBV7-2 with TRBJ2-7; 7 bases are shared with TRBD2. Germline V gives CDR1 SGHTA, CDR2 FQGNSA. The CDR3 is made up of 13 amino acids. V shed 1 base and J 7 bases; nucleotides not matched to a gene: 4. In nucleotides, the CDR3 is TGTGCCAGCAGCTTAGTGGCGGGGGAAGAGCAGTACTTC. Protein product: CASSLVAGEEQYF.

There are a few counts of this clonotype. The genes are TRBV5-6 and TRBJ2-3, with D possibly TRBD1 on 5 matching bases. The CDR3 runs 14 residues. CDR1 is SGHDT, CDR2 YYEEEE, per germline. The germline V and J ends were trimmed by 2 bases and 4 bases, with 11 bases remaining between them. CDR3 region: CASSLPGNADTQYF. The CDR3 bases are TGTGCCAGCAGCTTACCAGGGAACGCAGATACGCAGTATTTT.

This sequence joins TRBV28 and TRBJ2-7, with D tentatively TRBD1 (6 bases). The CDR3 extends over 11 amino acids. Germline V gene lookup returns CDR1 MDHEN and CDR2 SYDVKM. Trimming pared 4 bases from V and 9 bases from J, leaving 10 bases between. The CDR3 DNA reads TGTGCCAGCAGTTCATTAGGGGGGCAGTACTTC. It encodes CASSSLGGQYF.

This clonotype has more than one count but fewer than ten. The chain has TRBV2 and TRBJ1-1, with D uncertain. V was shortened by 3 bases and J by 8 bases, with 7 bases between the two germline ends. CDR3 length equals 11 residues. CDR1 and CDR2 (germline): SNHLY, FYNNEI. CDR3 bases: TGTGCCAGCAGTGATGAAGGAGAAGCTTTCTTT. Translation gives CASSDEGEAFF.

The rearrangement uses TRBV11-2 and TRBJ2-3, with 8 bases lining up with TRBD2. The CDR3 totals 16 residues. Germline assignment: CDR1 SGHAT and CDR2 FQNNGV. With 4 bases clipped from V and 0 bases from J, the junction kept 6 bases outside the gene matches. The CDR3, as DNA: TGTGCCAGCAGCTCCGTATCTAGCGGGAGCACAGATACGCAGTATTTT. Amino acids: CASSSVSSGSTDTQYF.

This clonotype was counted at least ten times. V gene TRBV9 combines with J gene TRBJ2-7; the D is unclear. Trimming removed 4 bases from V and 4 bases from J, with 6 bases in between. The germline gives CDR1 SGDLS, CDR2 YYNGEE. This CDR3 has 11 amino acids. The CDR3 region is CASSLVYEQYF. CDR3 DNA: TGTGCCAGCAGCCTTGTTTACGAGCAGTACTTC.

The rearrangement uses TRBV7-6 and TRBJ2-1; D is unclear. With 0 bases removed from V and 9 bases from J, the gap between germline ends came to 9 bases. This CDR3 has 13 amino acids. The V gene's germline CDR1 is SGHVS and CDR2 FNYEAQ. The CDR3 spells CASSLALGSEQFF. Here the CDR3 DNA reads TGTGCCAGCAGCTTAGCGTTGGGGTCTGAGCAGTTCTTC.

V gene TRBV7-9 combines with J gene TRBJ2-2, with D possibly TRBD1 on 5 matching bases. V was pared by 2 bases and J by 4 bases, with 11 bases between. CDR3 length equals 15 residues. Germline CDR1 is SEHNR and CDR2 is FQNEAQ (reference sequence). The CDR3 region has the DNA TGTGCCAGCAGCTTACTAACAGGCGGCACCGGGGAGCTGTTTTTT. It specifies CASSLLTGGTGELFF.